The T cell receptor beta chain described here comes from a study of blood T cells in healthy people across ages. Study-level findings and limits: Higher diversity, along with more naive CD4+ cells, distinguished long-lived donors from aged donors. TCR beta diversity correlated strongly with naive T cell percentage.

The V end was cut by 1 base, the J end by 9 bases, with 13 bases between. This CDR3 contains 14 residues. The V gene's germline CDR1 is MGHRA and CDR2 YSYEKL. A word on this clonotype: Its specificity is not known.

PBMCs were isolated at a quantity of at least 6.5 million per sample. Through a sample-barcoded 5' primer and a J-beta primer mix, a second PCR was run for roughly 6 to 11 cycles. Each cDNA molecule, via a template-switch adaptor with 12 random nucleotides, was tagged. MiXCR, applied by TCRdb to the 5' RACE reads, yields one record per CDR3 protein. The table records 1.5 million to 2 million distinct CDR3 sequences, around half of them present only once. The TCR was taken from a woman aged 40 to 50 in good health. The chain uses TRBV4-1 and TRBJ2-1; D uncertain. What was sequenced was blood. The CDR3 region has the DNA TGCGCCAGCAGCCAAGCGCAGTCCCTGGTTGAGCAGTTCTTC. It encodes CASSQAQSLVEQFF.